This T cell receptor beta chain was identified in a study of type 1 and type 2 diabetes patients. As for the study in general: From PBMCs, CD4+ and CD8+ T cells were isolated by magnetic microbeads.

Peripheral blood, ten milliliters per participant, was collected. The study, taken as a whole, reports: V and J gene usage correlated at 0.75 to 0.97 between type 2 diabetes and control samples. With limited T2D and control samples, some T1D-only expanded clones may not be T1D-specific.

With respect to this clonotype: What it binds is not known.

This CDR3 is built from 15 residues. Germline V gene sequence: CDR1 MNHEY, CDR2 SMNVEV (reference sequence). The V end was cut by 6 bases, the J end by 5 bases, with 19 bases between. PCR was run on genomic DNA. Multiplex PCR with 30 forward and 13 reverse primers amplified the TCR beta CDR3. TCRdb reprocessed the multiplex PCR reads via MiXCR and lists one record per CDR3 protein. This sample has 250,000 or so distinct CDR3 sequences, with around 50% found just once. The sample was peripheral blood mononuclear cells (PBMCs). This rearrangement joins TRBV27 to TRBJ2-5; tentatively, D is TRBD1 (5 bases). The receptor comes from a man aged 18 to 30 with type 2 diabetes. CDR3 in amino acids: CASSPLALRDETQYF. DNA of the CDR3: TGTGCCAGCAGCCCCCTTGCGCTCAGGGATGAGACCCAGTACTTC.